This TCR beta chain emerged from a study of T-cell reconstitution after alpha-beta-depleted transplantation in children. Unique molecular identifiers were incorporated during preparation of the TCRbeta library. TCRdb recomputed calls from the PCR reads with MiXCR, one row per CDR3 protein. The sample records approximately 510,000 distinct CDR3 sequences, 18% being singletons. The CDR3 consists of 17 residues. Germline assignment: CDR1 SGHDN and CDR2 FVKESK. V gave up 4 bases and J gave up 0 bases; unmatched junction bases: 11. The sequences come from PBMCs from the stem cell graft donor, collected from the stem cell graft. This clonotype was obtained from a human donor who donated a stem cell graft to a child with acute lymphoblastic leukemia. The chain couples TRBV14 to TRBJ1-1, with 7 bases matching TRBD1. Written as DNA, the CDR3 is TGTGCCAGCAGCCTAAACAGGGGACTACTCTTGAACACTGAAGCTTTCTTT. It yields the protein CASSLNRGLLLNTEAFF.